These T cell receptor beta chains were read from a single sample in a study of blood T cell repertoires in COVID-19. TCRdb's table, derived via immunoSEQ multiplex PCR, lists solely in-frame clones and lacks some. This table has about 200,000 clones, 70% to 90% appearing once. Sequencing input: peripheral blood. The receptors were gathered from a man in his fifties or sixties with COVID-19, enrolled during active disease. Both conserved end residues are part of each CDR3. Fields, in order: J gene, D gene, clone size, V gene, CDR3 protein, CDR3 DNA. D genes are given only for firm matches. Some rows have no size entry. The others give once, few or many, or a class for an expanded clone.

J: TRBJ1-6
D: TRBD1
size: once
V: TRBV11-2
CDR3: CASSPSGTVNSPLHF
DNA: TGTGCCAGCAGCCCCTCCGGGACAGTAAATTCACCCCTCCACTTT

J: TRBJ1-2
D: NA
size: NA
V: TRBV5-1
CDR3: CASSPGTVNGGYTF
DNA: TGCGCCAGCAGCCCGGGGACTGTAAATGGTGGCTACACCTTC

J: TRBJ1-2
D: NA
size: NA
V: TRBV11-2
CDR3: CASSWGTSNYGYTF
DNA: TGTGCCAGCAGCTGGGGGACATCTAACTATGGCTACACCTTC

J: TRBJ2-3
D: NA
size: NA
V: TRBV4-2
CDR3: CASSQDLVTGVRGDTQYF
DNA: TGTGCCAGCAGCCAAGATCTGGTAACGGGGGTACGGGGCGATACGCAGTATTTT

J: TRBJ1-6
D: NA
size: once
V: TRBV28
CDR3: CASSPYTGRDSPLHF
DNA: TGTGCCAGCAGTCCGTATACAGGGAGGGATTCACCCCTCCACTTT

J: TRBJ1-2
D: NA
size: few
V: TRBV29-1
CDR3: CSVEGGTPYGYTF
DNA: TGCAGCGTTGAAGGTGGGACACCTTATGGCTACACCTTC

J: TRBJ1-1
D: TRBD1
size: NA
V: TRBV2
CDR3: CASHQGVVTEAFF
DNA: TGTGCCAGCCATCAGGGGGTCGTCACTGAAGCTTTCTTT

J: TRBJ2-7
D: NA
size: once
V: TRBV5-1
CDR3: CASSSGGQESYEQYF
DNA: TGCGCCAGCAGCTCCGGGGGGCAGGAATCCTACGAGCAGTACTTC

J: TRBJ2-1
D: NA
size: NA
V: TRBV5-1
CDR3: CASKINNEQFF
DNA: TGCGCCAGCAAAATTAACAATGAGCAGTTCTTC

J: TRBJ2-7
D: NA
size: NA
V: TRBV6-5
CDR3: CASSQAFYEQYF
DNA: TGTGCCAGCAGTCAGGCCTTCTACGAGCAGTACTTC

J: TRBJ1-1
D: NA
size: NA
V: TRBV5-1
CDR3: CASSLNDGGSTEAFF
DNA: TGCGCCAGCAGCTTGAACGACGGCGGGTCCACTGAAGCTTTCTTT